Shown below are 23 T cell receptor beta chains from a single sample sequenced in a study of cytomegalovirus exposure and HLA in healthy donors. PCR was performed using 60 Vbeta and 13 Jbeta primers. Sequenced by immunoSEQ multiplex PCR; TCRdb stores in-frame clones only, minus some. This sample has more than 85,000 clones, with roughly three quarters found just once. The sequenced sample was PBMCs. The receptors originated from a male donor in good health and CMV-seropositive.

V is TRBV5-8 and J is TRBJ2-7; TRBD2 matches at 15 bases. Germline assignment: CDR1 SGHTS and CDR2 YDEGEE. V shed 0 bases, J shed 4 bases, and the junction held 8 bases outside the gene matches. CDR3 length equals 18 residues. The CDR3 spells CASSLDGTSGRSMYEQYF. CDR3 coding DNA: TGTGCCAGCAGCTTGGACGGGACTAGCGGGAGGAGTATGTACGAGCAGTACTTC.

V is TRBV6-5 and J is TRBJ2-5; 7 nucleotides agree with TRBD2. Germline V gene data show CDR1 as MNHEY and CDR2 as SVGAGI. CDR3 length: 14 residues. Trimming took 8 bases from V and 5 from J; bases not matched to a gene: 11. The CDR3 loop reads CASPSEGRVETQYF. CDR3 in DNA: TGTGCCAGCCCGAGCGAGGGGAGGGTCGAGACCCAGTACTTC.

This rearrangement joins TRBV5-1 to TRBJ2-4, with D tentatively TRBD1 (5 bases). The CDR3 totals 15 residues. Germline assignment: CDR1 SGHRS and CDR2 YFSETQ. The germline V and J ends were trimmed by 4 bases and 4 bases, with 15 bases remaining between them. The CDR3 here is CASSPSSDRKNIQYF. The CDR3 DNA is TGCGCCAGCAGCCCAAGTTCCGACAGAAAAAACATTCAGTACTTC.

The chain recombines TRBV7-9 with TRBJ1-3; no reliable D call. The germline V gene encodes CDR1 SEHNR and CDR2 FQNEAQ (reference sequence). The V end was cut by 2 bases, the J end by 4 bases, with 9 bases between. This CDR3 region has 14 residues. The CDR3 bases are TGTGCCAGCAGCTTATGGGAGTCGGGAAACACCATATATTTT. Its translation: CASSLWESGNTIYF.

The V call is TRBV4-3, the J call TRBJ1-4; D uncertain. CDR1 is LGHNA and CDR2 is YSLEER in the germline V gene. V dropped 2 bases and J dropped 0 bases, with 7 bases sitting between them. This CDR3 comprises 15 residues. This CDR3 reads CASSQPDATNEKLFF. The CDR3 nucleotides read TGCGCCAGCAGCCAACCAGATGCAACTAATGAAAAACTGTTTTTT.

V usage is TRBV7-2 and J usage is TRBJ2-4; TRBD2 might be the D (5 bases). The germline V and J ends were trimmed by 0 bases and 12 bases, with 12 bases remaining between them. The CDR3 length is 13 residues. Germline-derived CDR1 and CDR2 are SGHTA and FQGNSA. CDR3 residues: CASSLAGEVRQYF. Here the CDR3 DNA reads TGTGCCAGCAGCTTAGCGGGAGAGGTTCGTCAGTACTTC.

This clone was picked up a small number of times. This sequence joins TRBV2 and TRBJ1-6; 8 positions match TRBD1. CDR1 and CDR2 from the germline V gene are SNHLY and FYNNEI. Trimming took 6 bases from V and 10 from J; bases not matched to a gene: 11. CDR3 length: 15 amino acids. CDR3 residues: CASRFGQGGWSPLHF. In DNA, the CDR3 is TGTGCCAGCAGGTTTGGACAGGGCGGATGGTCACCCCTCCACTTT.

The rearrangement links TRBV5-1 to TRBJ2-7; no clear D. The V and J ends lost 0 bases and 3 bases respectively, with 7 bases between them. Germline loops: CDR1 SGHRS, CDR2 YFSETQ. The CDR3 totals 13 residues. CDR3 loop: CASSLGSGYEQYF. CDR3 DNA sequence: TGCGCCAGCAGCTTGGGGTCGGGCTACGAGCAGTACTTC.

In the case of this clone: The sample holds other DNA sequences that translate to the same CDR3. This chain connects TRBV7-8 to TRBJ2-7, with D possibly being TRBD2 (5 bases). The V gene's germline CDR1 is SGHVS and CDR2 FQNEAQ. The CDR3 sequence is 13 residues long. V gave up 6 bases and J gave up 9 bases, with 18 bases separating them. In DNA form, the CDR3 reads TGTGCCAGCAGTTCCACGGGGATTCCAGGGCAGTACTTC. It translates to CASSSTGIPGQYF. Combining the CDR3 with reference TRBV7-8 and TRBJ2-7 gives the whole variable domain GAGVSQSPRYKVAKRGQDVALRCDPISGHVSLFWYQQALGQGPEFLTYFQNEAQLDKSGLPSDRFFAERPEGSVSTLKIQRTQQEDSAVYLCASSSTGIPGQYFGPGTRLTVT.

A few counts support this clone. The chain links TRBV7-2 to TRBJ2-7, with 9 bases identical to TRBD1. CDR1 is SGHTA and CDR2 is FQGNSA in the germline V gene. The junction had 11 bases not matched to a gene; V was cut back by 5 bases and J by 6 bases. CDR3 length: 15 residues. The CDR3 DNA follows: TGTGCCAGCAGCCAACCGGGACAGGGATACGGCGAGCAGTACTTC. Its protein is CASSQPGQGYGEQYF.

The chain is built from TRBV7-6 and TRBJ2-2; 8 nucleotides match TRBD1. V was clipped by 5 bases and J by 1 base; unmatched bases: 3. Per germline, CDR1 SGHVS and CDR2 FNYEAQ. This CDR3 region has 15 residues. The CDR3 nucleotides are TGTGCCAGCAGCGCCGGGACAGGGAACACCGGGGAGCTGTTTTTT. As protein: CASSAGTGNTGELFF.

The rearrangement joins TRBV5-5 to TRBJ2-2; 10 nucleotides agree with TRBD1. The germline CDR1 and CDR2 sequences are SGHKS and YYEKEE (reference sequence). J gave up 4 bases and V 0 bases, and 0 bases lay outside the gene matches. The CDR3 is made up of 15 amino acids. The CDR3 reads CASSLGTGGTGELFF. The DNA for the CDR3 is TGTGCCAGCAGCTTGGGGACAGGGGGCACCGGGGAGCTGTTTTTT.

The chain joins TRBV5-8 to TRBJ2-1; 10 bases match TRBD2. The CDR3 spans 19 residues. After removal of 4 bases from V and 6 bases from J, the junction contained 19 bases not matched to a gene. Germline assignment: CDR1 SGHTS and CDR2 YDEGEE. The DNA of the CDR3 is TGTGCCAGCAGCCACACTACCTCAGCGGGAGGGGGGCTCACCAATGAGCAGTTCTTC. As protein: CASSHTTSAGGGLTNEQFF.

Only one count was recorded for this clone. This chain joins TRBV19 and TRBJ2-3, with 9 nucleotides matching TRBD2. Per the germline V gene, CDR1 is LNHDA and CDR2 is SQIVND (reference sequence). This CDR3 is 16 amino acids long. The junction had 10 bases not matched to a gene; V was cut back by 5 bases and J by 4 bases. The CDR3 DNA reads TGTGCCAGTAGTGAAAATATAGCGGGAGCGGCAGATACGCAGTATTTT. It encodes CASSENIAGAADTQYF.

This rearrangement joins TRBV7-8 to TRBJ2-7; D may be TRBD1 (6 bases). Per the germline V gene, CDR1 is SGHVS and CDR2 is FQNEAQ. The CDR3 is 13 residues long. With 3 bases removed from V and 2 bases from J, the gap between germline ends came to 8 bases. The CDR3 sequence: CASSFDRTYEQYF. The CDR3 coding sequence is TGTGCCAGCAGCTTTGACAGGACCTACGAGCAGTACTTC.

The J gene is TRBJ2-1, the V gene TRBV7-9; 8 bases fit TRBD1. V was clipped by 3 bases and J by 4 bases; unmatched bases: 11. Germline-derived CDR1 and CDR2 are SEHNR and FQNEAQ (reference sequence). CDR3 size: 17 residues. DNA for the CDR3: TGTGCCAGCAGCTTTCTCGGGACAGGCCGGGGATACAATGAGCAGTTCTTC. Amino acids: CASSFLGTGRGYNEQFF.

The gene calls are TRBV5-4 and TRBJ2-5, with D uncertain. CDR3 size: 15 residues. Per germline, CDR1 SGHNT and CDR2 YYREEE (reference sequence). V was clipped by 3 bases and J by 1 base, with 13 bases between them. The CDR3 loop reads CASSWRPAGQETQYF. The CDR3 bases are TGTGCCAGCAGCTGGAGACCTGCCGGCCAAGAGACCCAGTACTTC.

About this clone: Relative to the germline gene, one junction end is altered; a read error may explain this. The CDR3 DNA sequence: TGTTCCAGCAGCTTAGCCGAGGAAAAACTGTTTTTT. The encoded protein is CSSSLAEEKLFF. The chain is built from TRBV7-9 and TRBJ1-4; D ambiguous. This CDR3 is 12 amino acids long. From germline, CDR1 is SEHNR and CDR2 FQNEAQ (reference sequence).

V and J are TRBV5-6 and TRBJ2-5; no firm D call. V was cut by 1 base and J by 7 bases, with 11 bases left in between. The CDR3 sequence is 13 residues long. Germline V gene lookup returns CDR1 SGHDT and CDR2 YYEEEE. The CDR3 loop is CASSLLPGRTQYF. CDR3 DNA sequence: TGTGCCAGCAGCTTGTTACCAGGAAGGACCCAGTACTTC. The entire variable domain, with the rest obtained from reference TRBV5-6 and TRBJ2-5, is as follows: DAGVTQSPTHLIKTRGQQVTLRCSPKSGHDTVSWYQQALGQGPQFIFQYYEEEERQRGNFPDRFSGHQFPNYSSELNVNALLLGDSALYLCASSLLPGRTQYFGPGTRLLVL.

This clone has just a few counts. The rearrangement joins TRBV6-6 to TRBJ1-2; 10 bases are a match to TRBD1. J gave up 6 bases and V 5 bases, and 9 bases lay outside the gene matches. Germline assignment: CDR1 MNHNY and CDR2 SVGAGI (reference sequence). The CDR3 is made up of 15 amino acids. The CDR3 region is CASSDRQGALDGYTF. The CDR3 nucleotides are TGTGCCAGCAGTGACCGACAGGGGGCACTGGATGGCTACACCTTC.

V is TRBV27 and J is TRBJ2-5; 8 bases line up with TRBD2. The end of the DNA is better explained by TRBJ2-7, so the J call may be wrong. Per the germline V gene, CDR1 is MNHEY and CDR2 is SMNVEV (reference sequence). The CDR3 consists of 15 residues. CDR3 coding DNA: TGTGCCAGCGCGTTGGGTAGCGGGATATCCTACGAGCAGTACTTC. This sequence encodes CASALGSGISYEQYF.

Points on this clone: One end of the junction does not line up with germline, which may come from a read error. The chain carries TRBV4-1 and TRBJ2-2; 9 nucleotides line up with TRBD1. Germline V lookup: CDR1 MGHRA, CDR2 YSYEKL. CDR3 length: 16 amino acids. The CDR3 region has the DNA TGCGCCAGCAGCCAAGGACAGGGGGTGCTTTCCGGGGAGATGTTTTTT. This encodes CASSQGQGVLSGEMFF.

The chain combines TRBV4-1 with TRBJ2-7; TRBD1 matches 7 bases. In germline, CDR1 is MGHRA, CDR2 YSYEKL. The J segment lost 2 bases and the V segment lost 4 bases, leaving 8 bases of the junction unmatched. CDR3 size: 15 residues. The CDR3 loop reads CASSLKTGPTYEQYF. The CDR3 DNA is TGCGCCAGCAGCCTAAAGACAGGGCCTACCTACGAGCAGTACTTC.